This TCR beta chain was obtained from a study of blood T cell repertoires in COVID-19. Whole-study context: Spain, Italy and the United States supplied samples that represented acute and convalescent COVID-19. Nucleic acid was either cDNA or gDNA, and it came from T cells, B-cell-depleted T cells, or PBMCs.

Measured with immunoSEQ multiplex PCR; TCRdb has only the in-frame clones, and not every one. The table has about 350,000 clones, around nine tenths seen once. This clonotype was obtained from a woman in her fifties or sixties with COVID-19, enrolled during active disease. The sequenced sample was peripheral blood.

The CDR3 DNA reads as TGTGCCAGTATGGCACAGGGGATCCCCGGGGAGCTGTTTTTT. This codes for CASMAQGIPGELFF. The chain carries TRBV19 and TRBJ2-2; TRBD1 agrees at 7 bases. The CDR3 length is 14 residues. Trimming cost V 7 bases and J 6 bases; bases outside gene matches: 8. The germline gives CDR1 LNHDA, CDR2 SQIVND (reference sequence).